This entry is about one T cell receptor (beta chain). Additional DNA sequences in this sample encode the identical CDR3. Sequencing was performed with immunoSEQ multiplex PCR; in TCRdb, only in-frame clones are kept and a portion is missing. The sample has approximately 120,000 clones; around 80% are singletons. These data come from a study of blood T cell repertoires in COVID-19. Looking at the study overall: From the United States, Italy and Spain came samples of acute and convalescent COVID-19.

V lost 1 base to trimming and J lost 2 bases, with 5 bases between them. CDR3 length: 13 residues. In germline, CDR1 is SGHDT, CDR2 YYEEEE. The chain combines TRBV5-6 with TRBJ2-3; no reliable D call. The clonotype comes from a woman of 80 years or more with active or convalescent COVID-19. Sequenced material: peripheral blood. CDR3 in DNA: TGTGCCAGCAGCTTGCAGGCCACAGATACGCAGTATTTT. Its translation is CASSLQATDTQYF.